The clone carrying this T cell receptor beta chain was observed many times. Antigen unknown. The sample belongs to a study of T cell repertoires in cytomegalovirus infection. On the study more broadly: An indication of both CMV infection and matching HLA type came from public TCR beta signatures. Whole-study findings and limits: Identification of carriers of CMV plus the relevant HLA was performed using cumulative public TCR beta family frequency. Clonotypes of TCR beta that were HLA-C-restricted and CMV-specific dominated the ex vivo response.

V dropped 6 bases and J dropped 7; count of bases not matched to a gene: 10. The CDR3 covers 15 residues. TCRdb recomputed calls from the reads with MiXCR, one row per CDR3 protein. Among around 900,000 distinct CDR3 sequences listed, approximately 31% were seen once. The receptor was derived from a human donor in good health (CMV status not recorded). Some clones in this sample may be carry-over from other donors' samples. Sequencing was performed on cultured CD8+ T cells from PBMCs, taken from culture after CMV antigen stimulation. The chain carries TRBV12-3 or TRBV12-4 and TRBJ2-1; 9 bases are shared with TRBD2. This chain's CDR3 is CASRPPGGGANEQFF. The DNA for the CDR3 is TGTGCCAGCAGACCCCCTGGCGGGGGGGCAAATGAGCAGTTCTTC.